This T cell receptor beta chain was observed in a study of blood T cell repertoires in COVID-19. The CDR3 runs to 13 residues. V shed 6 bases and J 5 bases; nucleotides not matched to a gene: 1. Germline CDR1 reads MNHNY; CDR2 reads SVGAGI (reference sequence). Sequenced by immunoSEQ multiplex PCR; TCRdb stores in-frame clones only, minus some. This table holds 160,000 or so clones, approximately 79% found once. The chain employs TRBV6-6 and TRBJ2-2, with TRBD1 matching 9 bases. This clonotype was sampled from a woman aged 55-70 years with COVID-19, enrolled during active disease. The sequenced sample was peripheral blood. As DNA, the CDR3 is TGTGCCAGCAGAGGGACAGGGACCGGGGAGCTGTTTTTT. Translating it yields CASRGTGTGELFF.